Listed here are 10 T cell receptor beta chains from one sample, sequenced in a study of blood T cell repertoires in COVID-19. Data came from immunoSEQ multiplex PCR; TCRdb stores just in-frame clones and leaves some out. The sample includes fewer than 120,000 clones, 65% to 80% of them seen just once. The sample was peripheral blood. All receptors come from a woman aged 60 to 75 with acute or convalescent COVID-19.

The chain employs TRBV6-4 and TRBJ1-5; tentative D call: TRBD1 (5 bases). The germline CDR1 and CDR2 sequences are MRHNA and SNTAGT. The CDR3 runs 14 residues. The germline V and J ends were trimmed by 2 bases and 1 base, with 6 bases remaining between them. DNA for the CDR3: TGTGCCAGCAGTGACGGGGGGAGCAATCAGCCCCAGCATTTT. It translates to CASSDGGSNQPQHF.

This clone was seen a few times. The V gene is TRBV7-8, the J gene TRBJ1-6; D ambiguous. CDR1 is SGHVS and CDR2 is FQNEAQ in the germline V gene. The CDR3 covers 14 residues. V was shortened by 5 bases and J by 5 bases, with 10 bases between the two germline ends. CDR3 sequence (DNA): TGTGCCAGCAGCGCGCTTAGCGATAATTCACCCCTCCACTTT. Its protein product is CASSALSDNSPLHF.

V is TRBV19 and J is TRBJ1-4; 7 bases fit TRBD1. Germline loops: CDR1 LNHDA, CDR2 SQIVND (reference sequence). The ends lost 5 bases at V and 8 bases at J; junction bases unmatched: 11. The CDR3 loop spans 15 amino acids. DNA for the CDR3: TGTGCCAGTAGTTCGCAGACAGGGTTGAGCGAAAAACTGTTTTTT. The encoded protein is CASSSQTGLSEKLFF.

V and J are TRBV3-1 (or the pseudogene TRBV3-2) and TRBJ2-5, with D possibly being TRBD2 (6 bases). Germline CDR1 is LGHDT and CDR2 is YNNKEL (reference sequence). CDR3 length: 16 amino acids. V lost 0 bases, J lost 5 bases, and 16 bases lay in between. The CDR3 bases are TGTGCCAGCAGCCAAGATCGGCCGACTAGGAGGGAGACCCAGTACTTC. As protein: CASSQDRPTRRETQYF.

The chain is built from TRBV30 and TRBJ1-1; 9 bases are shared with TRBD1. V lost 2 bases and J lost 7; bases outside the gene matches: 5. The CDR3 is 13 amino acids. The germline V gene encodes CDR1 GTSNPN and CDR2 SVGIG (reference sequence). The CDR3 spells CAWSLGQGVEAFF. The CDR3 nucleotides are TGTGCCTGGAGTCTGGGACAGGGAGTTGAAGCTTTCTTT.

V usage is TRBV6-2 or TRBV6-3 and J usage is TRBJ2-7, with TRBD2 as a possible D gene (6 bases). Trimming took off 3 bases at V and 3 bases at J, with 21 bases between the two ends. The CDR3 has 17 residues. Looked up from germline, CDR1 is MNHEY and CDR2 is SVGEGT. The CDR3 DNA reads TGTGCCAGCAGTTATCTAAGGAGGGCTAGCGTGAACTACGAGCAGTACTTC. This translates into CASSYLRRASVNYEQYF.

The rearrangement uses TRBV7-3 and TRBJ1-1, with 11 bases fitting TRBD1. With 5 bases clipped from V and 10 bases from J, the junction kept 3 bases outside the gene matches. The germline gives CDR1 SGHTA, CDR2 FQGTGA. This CDR3 is built from 12 residues. For the CDR3, the DNA is TGTGCCAGCAGCAATGGACAGGGGGCAGCTTTCTTT. Translating it yields CASSNGQGAAFF.

This clone came up many times. This rearrangement joins TRBV7-2 to TRBJ1-1; tentatively, D is TRBD1 (5 bases). Germline lookup yields CDR1 SGHTA and CDR2 FQGNSA. The CDR3 contains 12 residues. The V end was cut by 5 bases, the J end by 8 bases, with 12 bases between. This CDR3 reads CASSRNRQEAFF. The CDR3 DNA reads as TGTGCCAGCAGCCGCAATAGACAGGAAGCTTTCTTT.

This chain connects TRBV5-5 to TRBJ2-2; 13 nucleotides agree with TRBD2. V lost 3 bases to trimming and J lost 5 bases; unmatched junction nucleotides: 1. CDR1 and CDR2 (germline): SGHKS, YYEKEE (reference sequence). This CDR3 contains 15 residues. Here the CDR3 reads CASSWTSGGTGELFF. In nucleotides, the CDR3 is TGTGCCAGCAGCTGGACTAGCGGGGGAACCGGGGAGCTGTTTTTT.

In its sample, this clone was seen once. The chain carries TRBV5-1 and TRBJ2-1; 11 bases are a match to TRBD1. The germline CDR1 and CDR2 sequences are SGHRS and YFSETQ. The CDR3 extends over 14 amino acids. V shed 3 bases, J shed 7 bases, and the junction held 3 bases outside the gene matches. In nucleotides, the CDR3 is TGCGCCAGCAGCTCAGGGGACAGGGGGAATGAGCAGTTCTTC. Residues: CASSSGDRGNEQFF.